This T cell receptor (beta chain) was obtained from a study of regulatory T cells in long-lasting Graves disease. Indicated time point: newly diagnosed GD, antithyroid drugs for less than 3 months. RNA from PBMCs was the source of the TCR library. This clonotype showed up many times. Its antigen is unknown. CDR3-region Arm-PCR and iRepertoire HTBI primers produced the TCR beta libraries. TCRdb reprocessed the multiplex PCR reads via MiXCR and lists one record per CDR3 protein. The sample holds hundreds of thousands of distinct CDR3 sequences; 16% are singletons and the top ten take 18%. General study results and limits: Relative to new patients (around 1,000), persistent patients exhibited greater sharing of public clonotypes (around 2,800).

The sample was also linked to a second study, of T cells in Graves' hyperthyroidism and ophthalmopathy. That work adds: Among clonotypes expanded in thyroid above 0.001, most were also found in blood.

This receptor was obtained from a woman in her 30s with Graves disease. The sequencing used peripheral blood mononuclear cells (PBMCs), collected at new diagnosis, from a patient treated with antithyroid drugs.

As DNA, the CDR3 is TGTGCCACCAGTGATCAGTCCGCTGAAGCTTTCTTT. It specifies CATSDQSAEAFF. This chain links TRBV24-1 with TRBJ1-1; D gene uncertain. The V and J ends lost 3 bases and 6 bases respectively, with 7 bases between them. Germline values: CDR1 KGHDR, CDR2 SFDVKD. CDR3 length equals 12 residues.